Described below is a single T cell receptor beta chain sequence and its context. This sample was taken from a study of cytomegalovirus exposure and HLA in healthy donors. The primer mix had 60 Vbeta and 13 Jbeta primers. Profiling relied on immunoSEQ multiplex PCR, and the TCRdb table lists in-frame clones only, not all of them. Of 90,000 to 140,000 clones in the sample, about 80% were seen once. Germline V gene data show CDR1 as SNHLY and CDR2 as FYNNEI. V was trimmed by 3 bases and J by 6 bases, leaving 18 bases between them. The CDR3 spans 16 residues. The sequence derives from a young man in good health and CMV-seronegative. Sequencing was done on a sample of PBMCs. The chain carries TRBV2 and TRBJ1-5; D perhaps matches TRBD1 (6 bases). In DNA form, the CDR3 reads TGTGCCAGCAGTGAGGGAGAGGCAGGGGTTGTTCAGCCCCAGCATTTT. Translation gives CASSEGEAGVVQPQHF.